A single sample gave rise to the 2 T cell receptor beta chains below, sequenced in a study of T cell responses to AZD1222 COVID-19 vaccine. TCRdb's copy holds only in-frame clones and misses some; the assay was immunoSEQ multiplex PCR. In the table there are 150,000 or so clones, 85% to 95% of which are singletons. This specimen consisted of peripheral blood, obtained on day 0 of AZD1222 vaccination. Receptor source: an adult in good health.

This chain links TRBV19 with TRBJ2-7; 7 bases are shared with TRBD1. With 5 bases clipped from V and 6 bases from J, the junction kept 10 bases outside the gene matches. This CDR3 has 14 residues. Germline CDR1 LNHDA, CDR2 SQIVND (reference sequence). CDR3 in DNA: TGTGCCAGTAGTTATGGGGACAGTTCGTTCGAGCAGTACTTC. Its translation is CASSYGDSSFEQYF.

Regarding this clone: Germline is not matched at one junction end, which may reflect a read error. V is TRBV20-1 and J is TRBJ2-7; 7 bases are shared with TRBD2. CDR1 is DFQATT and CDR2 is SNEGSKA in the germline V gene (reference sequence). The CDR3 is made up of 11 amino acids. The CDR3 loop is CRASGAYEQYF. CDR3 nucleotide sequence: TGCAGAGCTAGCGGAGCGTACGAGCAGTACTTC.